The 31 T cell receptor beta chains listed next were all sequenced from one sample in a study of identical twins. One entry per CDR3 protein, called by TCRdb with MiXCR from the 5' RACE reads. The profile covers more than 600,000 distinct CDR3 sequences, with about 18% appearing a single time and roughly 13% taken by the ten largest. The sample was also linked to a second study, of T cells expressing NK-cell markers.

Sequencing used PBMCs. These receptors originate from a young woman in good health.

This clonotype was seen more than once but under ten times. The chain uses TRBV6-5 and TRBJ1-2, with 8 bases lining up with TRBD1. J was trimmed by 7 bases and V by 6 bases; bases with no gene match: 4. CDR1 and CDR2 (germline): MNHEY, SVGAGI. This CDR3 has 12 residues. Written as DNA, the CDR3 is TGTGCCAGCAGGGACAGGGCACGTGGCTACACCTTC. Its protein is CASRDRARGYTF.

This clonotype was observed at least ten times. The chain combines TRBV7-2 with TRBJ2-3, with D possibly being TRBD2 (5 bases). Germline V lookup: CDR1 SGHTA, CDR2 FQGNSA. The CDR3 is 16 amino acids. The V end lost 1 base, the J end lost 1 base, and 12 bases lay between the germline ends. DNA of the CDR3: TGTGCCAGCAGCTTAGGAGCGGCGGGCCGCACAGATACGCAGTATTTT. Translating it yields CASSLGAAGRTDTQYF.

The genes are TRBV6-5 and TRBJ1-1, with D possibly matching TRBD1 (5 bases). The V gene lost 0 bases and the J gene lost 5 bases, with 10 bases spanning the gap. In germline, CDR1 is MNHEY, CDR2 SVGAGI. The CDR3 is 14 residues long. CDR3 amino acids: CASSYSKWGTEAFF. The CDR3 nucleotides read TGTGCCAGCAGTTACTCGAAGTGGGGGACTGAAGCTTTCTTT.

This clonotype has a single count. For the CDR3, the DNA is TGTGCCAGCAGGGACTCGGGACTCGATGACTACGAGCAGTACTTC. It specifies CASRDSGLDDYEQYF. The chain has TRBV27 and TRBJ2-7; D is possibly TRBD2 (6 bases). Per germline, CDR1 MNHEY and CDR2 SMNVEV (reference sequence). The CDR3 is made up of 15 amino acids. V was trimmed by 6 bases and J by 3 bases, leaving 18 bases between them.

The J gene is TRBJ1-1, the V gene TRBV7-2; TRBD1 might be the D (6 bases). V lost 5 bases, J lost 1 base, and 11 bases lay in between. This CDR3 region has 14 residues. Germline values: CDR1 SGHTA, CDR2 FQGNSA. The CDR3 DNA reads TGTGCCAGCAGCACTCTACAGGGGAACACTGAAGCTTTCTTT. The encoded protein is CASSTLQGNTEAFF.

This clonotype was seen more than once but under ten times. The CDR3 DNA is TGTGCCAGCAGCGTCCGACTAGCGGGAGGAATAGATACGCAGTATTTT. Translating gives CASSVRLAGGIDTQYF. The rearrangement joins TRBV9 to TRBJ2-3; 13 bases are a match to TRBD2. With 2 bases clipped from V and 5 bases from J, the junction kept 5 bases outside the gene matches. CDR1 and CDR2 from the germline V gene are SGDLS and YYNGEE. This CDR3 spans 16 amino acids.

This clonotype was counted only a few times. The CDR3 loop is CASSLMTSGSIATGELFF. The CDR3 DNA sequence: TGCGCCAGCAGCTTGATGACTAGCGGGAGTATCGCCACCGGGGAGCTGTTTTTT. The rearrangement links TRBV5-1 to TRBJ2-2; TRBD2 matches at 12 bases. The germline gives CDR1 SGHRS, CDR2 YFSETQ. The J segment lost 4 bases and the V segment lost 1 base, leaving 8 bases of the junction unmatched. CDR3 size: 18 residues.

This clonotype was seen at least ten times. The chain links TRBV5-1 to TRBJ2-7, with 10 bases fitting TRBD1. V gave up 1 base and J gave up 3 bases; unmatched junction bases: 4. CDR3 length equals 15 residues. Germline V CDR1 and CDR2: SGHRS, YFSETQ. The CDR3 is CASSLIGTGVYEQYF. CDR3 coding DNA: TGCGCCAGCAGCTTGATCGGGACAGGGGTCTACGAGCAGTACTTC.

CDR3 protein: CASRGTLNTEAFF. The CDR3 DNA reads TGTGCCAGCAGGGGGACATTGAACACTGAAGCTTTCTTT. The chain carries TRBV12-3 or TRBV12-4 and TRBJ1-1; D perhaps matches TRBD1 (6 bases). The CDR3 has 13 residues. V shed 6 bases and J shed 0 bases, with 8 bases lying between them.

This sequence joins TRBV19 and TRBJ2-1; the match to TRBD1 covers 8 bases. Germline V CDR1 and CDR2: LNHDA, SQIVND (reference sequence). The CDR3 consists of 14 residues. The junction had 7 bases not matched to a gene; V was cut back by 5 bases and J by 7 bases. CDR3 DNA: TGTGCCAGTAGTTTCGGTCGGACAGGGAATGAGCAGTTCTTC. Translating it yields CASSFGRTGNEQFF. Combining the CDR3 with reference TRBV19 and TRBJ2-1 gives the whole variable domain DGGITQSPKYLFRKEGQNVTLSCEQNLNHDAMYWYRQDPGQGLRLIYYSQIVNDFQKGDIAEGYSVSREKKESFPLTVTSAQKNPTAFYLCASSFGRTGNEQFFGPGTRLTVL.

This clonotype occurred a few times. The chain recombines TRBV25-1 with TRBJ2-7; D is perhaps TRBD2 (6 bases). The CDR3 contains 15 residues. Germline V gene lookup returns CDR1 MGHDK and CDR2 SYGVNS. V was cut by 6 bases and J by 3 bases, with 18 bases left in between. Here the CDR3 reads CASRGPGVYFYEQYF. DNA of the CDR3: TGTGCCAGCAGGGGTCCGGGAGTCTATTTCTACGAGCAGTACTTC.

The chain employs TRBV20-1 and TRBJ2-3; TRBD1 agrees at 7 bases. There are 16 residues in the CDR3. The V gene end was trimmed by 1 base and the J gene end by 4 bases; junction bases not matched to a gene: 11. The V gene's germline CDR1 is DFQATT and CDR2 SNEGSKA (reference sequence). CDR3 sequence reads: CSARGLETGAPDTQYF. In DNA form, the CDR3 reads TGCAGTGCTAGAGGTCTCGAAACAGGGGCCCCAGATACGCAGTATTTT.

There are a few counts of this clonotype. The CDR3 spells CAWTLAGGRDEQFF. CDR3 DNA: TGTGCCTGGACCCTAGCGGGAGGTAGAGATGAGCAGTTCTTC. V usage is TRBV30 and J usage is TRBJ2-1; 11 nucleotides match TRBD2. V lost 4 bases to trimming and J lost 8 bases; unmatched junction nucleotides: 7. Looked up from germline, CDR1 is GTSNPN and CDR2 is SVGIG (reference sequence). The CDR3 totals 14 residues.

The chain is built from TRBV14 and TRBJ2-5; TRBD2 aligns across 7 bases. This CDR3 is built from 16 residues. Germline assignment: CDR1 SGHDN and CDR2 FVKESK. The V segment lost 1 base and the J segment 2 bases; nucleotides outside the gene matches: 7. CDR3 amino acids: CASSQGSLAAQETQYF. CDR3 in DNA: TGTGCCAGCAGCCAAGGGTCCCTAGCGGCGCAAGAGACCCAGTACTTC.

This sequence joins TRBV20-1 and TRBJ1-1, with D unresolved. The CDR3 has 13 amino acids. Germline values: CDR1 DFQATT, CDR2 SNEGSKA (reference sequence). V gave up 6 bases and J gave up 0 bases, with 11 bases separating them. Here the CDR3 DNA reads TGCAGTGCCGAAGGGCCGGTGAACACTGAAGCTTTCTTT. This translates into CSAEGPVNTEAFF.

This clonotype has more than one count but fewer than ten. V gene TRBV7-2 combines with J gene TRBJ2-1; 13 bases line up with TRBD2. This CDR3 spans 18 amino acids. Per the germline V gene, CDR1 is SGHTA and CDR2 is FQGNSA. V shed 1 base and J 5 bases; nucleotides not matched to a gene: 8. The DNA of the CDR3 is TGTGCCAGCAGCTTAGGGCATGGACTAGCGGGAGTGAACAATGAGCAGTTCTTC. Its protein is CASSLGHGLAGVNNEQFF.

The J gene is TRBJ2-5, the V gene TRBV2, with 11 nucleotides matching TRBD2. Germline V lookup: CDR1 SNHLY, CDR2 FYNNEI. This CDR3 spans 15 amino acids. Unmatched junction bases numbered 3, after V lost 3 bases and J lost 3 bases. In nucleotides, the CDR3 is TGTGCCAGCAGTGACCTAGCGGGGGGTGAAGAGACCCAGTACTTC. It is translated as CASSDLAGGEETQYF.

This clonotype was seen at least ten times. The rearrangement joins TRBV6-5 to TRBJ1-1, with 8 bases aligning to TRBD1. This CDR3 contains 15 residues. Germline values: CDR1 MNHEY, CDR2 SVGAGI. J gave up 5 bases and V 0 bases, and 5 bases lay outside the gene matches. The CDR3 bases are TGTGCCAGCAGTTACTCGACAGGGGTCGGTACTGAAGCTTTCTTT. Translated: CASSYSTGVGTEAFF.

In this sample, this clonotype turned up a few times. J is TRBJ2-1 and V is TRBV5-5, with D perhaps matching TRBD1 or TRBD2 (6 bases each). CDR3 length: 15 amino acids. Deletions cut 5 bases from V and 7 bases from J, with 19 bases between. CDR1 and CDR2 from the germline V gene are SGHKS and YYEKEE (reference sequence). The CDR3 DNA reads as TGTGCCAGCAGTATGAGGCCGAGGGGGGCGAATGAGCAGTTCTTC. It translates to CASSMRPRGANEQFF.

J is TRBJ2-1 and V is TRBV20-1; 8 nucleotides align to TRBD1. The germline V gene encodes CDR1 DFQATT and CDR2 SNEGSKA (reference sequence). The CDR3 contains 12 residues. The V segment lost 6 bases and the J segment 6 bases; nucleotides outside the gene matches: 4. Here the CDR3 DNA reads TGCAGTGCGGATACAGGGGGCAATGAGCAGTTCTTC. This codes for CSADTGGNEQFF.

There are a few counts of this clonotype. V is TRBV12-3 or TRBV12-4 and J is TRBJ2-1; possibly TRBD2 for D (7 bases). Trimming pared 7 bases from V and 7 bases from J, leaving 17 bases between. CDR3 size: 14 residues. The CDR3 DNA sequence: TGTGCCAGCATCCCCGGACTAGGGGGAAATGAGCAGTTCTTC. It translates to CASIPGLGGNEQFF.

This clonotype came up a few times. V and J are TRBV7-6 and TRBJ2-5, with 14 bases that match TRBD2. Germline CDR1 SGHVS, CDR2 FNYEAQ. V shed 4 bases, J shed 3 bases, and the junction held 7 bases outside the gene matches. This CDR3 is built from 17 residues. CDR3 loop: CASSSGTSGRMEETQYF. The CDR3 nucleotides are TGTGCCAGCAGCTCGGGGACTAGCGGGAGAATGGAAGAGACCCAGTACTTC.

This clonotype was seen only once. A much bigger clone sits one base away, suggesting this may be a read error. The V and J genes are TRBV7-2 and TRBJ2-1; D gene unclear. The V gene's germline CDR1 is SGHTA and CDR2 FQGNSA. The CDR3 totals 15 residues. The CDR3 sequence: CASSLGPLPYNKQFF. CDR3 in DNA: TGTGCCAGCAGCTTGGGCCCGCTACCTTACAATAAGCAGTTCTTC.

V and J are TRBV12-3 or TRBV12-4 and TRBJ2-7; 9 bases map to TRBD1. J gave up 7 bases and V 6 bases, and 7 bases lay outside the gene matches. This CDR3 contains 13 residues. CDR3 in DNA: TGTGCCAGCAGACAGACAGGGACAGGGGAGCAGTACTTC. This sequence encodes CASRQTGTGEQYF.

The CDR3 spells CASSFGGTFSYEQYF. The CDR3 DNA follows: TGTGCCAGCAGCTTCGGGGGGACTTTCAGTTACGAGCAGTACTTC. The V call is TRBV7-2, the J call TRBJ2-7, with TRBD2 identical over 7 bases. Unmatched junction bases numbered 9, after V lost 3 bases and J lost 4 bases. Per the germline V gene, CDR1 is SGHTA and CDR2 is FQGNSA. The CDR3 spans 15 residues.

This clonotype was found a few times. V is TRBV20-1 and J is TRBJ2-3, with D tentatively TRBD2 (6 bases). Looked up from germline, CDR1 is DFQATT and CDR2 is SNEGSKA (reference sequence). With 0 bases removed from V and 8 bases from J, the gap between germline ends came to 21 bases. The CDR3 covers 16 residues. The CDR3 loop is CSARDRGLLAKGTQYF. CDR3 DNA sequence: TGCAGTGCTAGAGATCGGGGACTCCTTGCGAAGGGTACGCAGTATTTT.

This clonotype has just a few counts. The V call is TRBV27, the J call TRBJ2-6; D is undetermined. The CDR3 spans 15 residues. The V gene's germline CDR1 is MNHEY and CDR2 SMNVEV (reference sequence). V shed 5 bases and J shed 4 bases, with 12 bases lying between them. The CDR3 region is CASSPTLYGANVLTF. The CDR3 DNA is TGTGCCAGCAGTCCAACCCTCTACGGGGCCAACGTCCTGACTTTC.

The chain carries TRBV29-1 and TRBJ2-3, with a possible D match to TRBD1 (6 bases). CDR1 is SQVTM, CDR2 ANQGSEA, per germline. The V gene lost 6 bases and the J gene lost 3 bases, with 10 bases spanning the gap. The CDR3 has 12 residues. As DNA, the CDR3 is TGCAGCGTCCCGGACAGAACAGATACGCAGTATTTT. This gives the protein CSVPDRTDTQYF.

The chain employs TRBV28 and TRBJ2-5; TRBD2 agrees at 8 bases. Unmatched junction bases numbered 4, after V lost 2 bases and J lost 2 bases. CDR1 MDHEN and CDR2 SYDVKM come from the germline V gene. This CDR3 has 15 residues. As DNA, the CDR3 is TGTGCCAGCAGTTTAGGTGGGACTAGACAAGAGACCCAGTACTTC. Amino acids: CASSLGGTRQETQYF.

This chain connects TRBV20-1 to TRBJ2-7; 8 bases align to TRBD1. Unmatched junction bases numbered 12, after V lost 1 base and J lost 1 base. The CDR3 contains 17 residues. Looked up from germline, CDR1 is DFQATT and CDR2 is SNEGSKA (reference sequence). The CDR3 DNA follows: TGCAGTGCTAGAGGCCCCAGGACAGGGTCTTTTTCCTACGAGCAGTACTTC. Translation: CSARGPRTGSFSYEQYF.

This clonotype was picked up a small number of times. The chain recombines TRBV20-1 with TRBJ2-1, with D uncertain. Germline V gives CDR1 DFQATT, CDR2 SNEGSKA (reference sequence). Trimming took 5 bases from V and 7 from J, leaving 27 bases between them. The CDR3 is 17 amino acids. The CDR3 region is CSAFDLSRKGPPNEQFF. In DNA, the CDR3 is TGCAGTGCTTTCGACCTTAGCCGTAAGGGCCCTCCTAATGAGCAGTTCTTC.